This TCR beta chain was profiled in a study of CD8+ T cells in alopecia areata. Study context: Grafting placed skin from roughly 6-13-month-old C3H/HeJ donors with spontaneous alopecia onto roughly 7-11-week-old female C3H/HeJ mice.

Following extraction, RNA underwent reverse transcription to cDNA, which served as the sequencing template. The method was immunoSEQ multiplex PCR; TCRdb's version includes in-frame clones alone and lacks a portion of them. Singletons are absent from the sample, which has about 19,000 clones. The authors sorted pooled cutaneous lymph node cells using CD4, CD8alpha, NKG2D, NKG2ACE and other markers. V shed 3 bases and J shed 1 base, with 5 bases lying between them. The CDR3 spans 12 residues. Germline V gene lookup returns CDR1 NNHDY and CDR2 SYVADS. The table lists this clone with many counts. Mouse gene names and germline throughout. Coverage ceases 4 residues before the CDR3 finishes, and the germline J gene fills in the end.

The source of this sequence is a C3H/HeJ mouse with alopecia areata. Strain MHC haplotype: H2-k. V usage is TRBV13-3 and J usage is TRBJ2-7; no firm D call. The material sequenced was CD8+ T cells sorted from a lymph node. Partial CDR3 DNA: TGTGCCAGCAGTGCCCAGTCCTAT. This sequence encodes CASSAQSY. The full CDR3 is CASSAQSYEQYF.